This T cell receptor beta chain emerged from a study of cytomegalovirus exposure and HLA in healthy donors. Background on the study: Around 80 million unique TCRs from HLA-typed donors were held in an early data release.

The PCR was carried out with 60 Vbeta primers and 13 Jbeta primers. TCRdb's table, derived via immunoSEQ multiplex PCR, lists solely in-frame clones and lacks some. The profile shows some 130,000 clones, roughly 80% of them singletons. The germline V gene has CDR1 MNHEY and CDR2 SMNVEV (reference sequence). The CDR3 contains 13 residues. Deletions cut 7 bases from V and 3 bases from J, with 10 bases between. Material: PBMCs. The clonotype was recovered from a male donor in good health and CMV-seronegative. This chain connects TRBV27 to TRBJ1-5; D gene uncertain. CDR3: CASTLGPNQPQHF. CDR3 in DNA: TGTGCCAGCACCTTGGGCCCCAATCAGCCCCAGCATTTT.